The rows below give T cell receptor beta chains drawn from one sample of a study of CD8 T cells in ankylosing spondylitis. Using its own MiXCR run on the 5' RACE reads, TCRdb lists one record per CDR3 protein. The sample comprises 300,000 to 350,000 distinct CDR3 sequences, approximately 10% of which are singletons, and roughly 9.2% rests with the top ten. Material: blood, either unsorted or a sorted T cell fraction (not recorded which). The receptors were sampled from a female donor with ankylosing spondylitis or in good health (not recorded which). The CDR3 runs from the conserved cysteine through the conserved F or W. The D gene is left open where the match is weak. Clone size is stated in some rows and not others, as once, few, many or a class when expanded.

j_call	clone_size	v_call	d_call	cdr3_nt	cdr3_aa
TRBJ1-2	few	TRBV28	.	TGTGCCAGCAGTCAAAAAGGGACCCCTCGAGAGTATGGCTACACCTTC	CASSQKGTPREYGYTF
TRBJ2-7	few	TRBV5-1	TRBD2	TGCGCCAGCAGCCTCCTGGCTAGCGGCTACGAGCAGTACTTC	CASSLLASGYEQYF
TRBJ2-5	.	TRBV5-1	TRBD2	TGCGCCAGCAGCTTGGGGAGCTTTGGCGGGGGGATCCAAGAGACCCAGTACTTC	CASSLGSFGGGIQETQYF
TRBJ2-3	many	TRBV7-2	.	TGTGCCAGCCGTCCGGGGAGGTCCAGCACAGATACGCAGTATTTT	CASRPGRSSTDTQYF
TRBJ1-1	many	TRBV20-1	.	TGCAGTGCTGGGGATATGGAGGGGTTCAACACTGAAGCTTTCTTT	CSAGDMEGFNTEAFF
TRBJ2-3	many	TRBV20-1	.	TGCAGTGCTAGAGCTCCCACAGATACGCAGTATTTT	CSARAPTDTQYF
TRBJ2-3	many	TRBV25-1	.	TGTGCCAGCTCCGACAGCACAGATACGCAGTATTTT	CASSDSTDTQYF
TRBJ1-5	few	TRBV28	TRBD1	TGTGCCAGCAGTTTATCGGGGACAGGGTTTCGGCCCCAGCATTTT	CASSLSGTGFRPQHF
TRBJ2-2	many	TRBV5-1	.	TGCGCCAGCAGCTTGGGTCTGGGGCAGACCGGGGAGCTGTTTTTT	CASSLGLGQTGELFF
TRBJ1-5	many	TRBV12-3/TRBV12-4	TRBD1	TGTGCCAGCAGTCCTCCCGTGGACAGGGATCAGCCCCAGCATTTT	CASSPPVDRDQPQHF
TRBJ2-1	few	TRBV27	.	TGTGCCAGCAGTCCCACGGCCCCAAGTGGCAATGAGCAGTTCTTC	CASSPTAPSGNEQFF
TRBJ1-1	.	TRBV20-1	.	TGCAGTGCCCCGGCAGGGGCGAACACTGAAGCTTTCTTT	CSAPAGANTEAFF
TRBJ2-7	.	TRBV5-1	.	TGCGCCAGCAGCCTCGCCACGGGGGACGAGCAGTACTTC	CASSLATGDEQYF
TRBJ2-1	many	TRBV7-8	.	TGTGCCAGCAGCTTAGCGGTTTTGGGCTTCTACAATGAGCAGTTCTTC	CASSLAVLGFYNEQFF
TRBJ2-3	.	TRBV29-1	.	TGCAGCGTTTCCGGGGCTAGCGCAGTCACAGATACGCAGTATTTT	CSVSGASAVTDTQYF
TRBJ1-1	many	TRBV12-3/TRBV12-4	.	TGTGCCAGCAGCCCCTTCATCAGGAGAATGAACACTGAAGCTTTCTTT	CASSPFIRRMNTEAFF
TRBJ2-2	many	TRBV5-1	.	TGCGCCAGCAATCGCGCGGACAGCCCGAACACCGGGGAGCTGTTTTTT	CASNRADSPNTGELFF
TRBJ2-3	many	TRBV15	TRBD2	TGTGCCACCAGCAACGGACTAGCGGGGGCTCGAGATACGCAGTATTTT	CATSNGLAGARDTQYF